These 25 T cell receptor beta chains came from one sample sequenced in a study of blood T cell repertoires in COVID-19. Sequenced by immunoSEQ multiplex PCR; TCRdb stores in-frame clones only, minus some. There are about 200,000 clones in the sample; around four fifths occur only once, and roughly 0.91% lies in the top ten. The sequenced sample consisted of peripheral blood. Receptors were obtained from a man between 60 and 70 years old with COVID-19, enrolled during active disease.

This chain connects TRBV5-1 to TRBJ1-2; maybe TRBD1 (5 bases). The CDR3 consists of 14 residues. V was shortened by 0 bases and J by 6 bases, with 12 bases between the two germline ends. The germline gives CDR1 SGHRS, CDR2 YFSETQ. The CDR3 protein is CASSLADGGDGYTF. CDR3 in DNA: TGCGCCAGCAGCTTGGCCGACGGAGGGGATGGCTACACCTTC.

The chain joins TRBV7-9 to TRBJ2-7; D gene ambiguous. Germline V gene data show CDR1 as SEHNR and CDR2 as FQNEAQ (reference sequence). Trimming pared 5 bases from V and 2 bases from J, leaving 7 bases between. CDR3 length: 12 amino acids. The CDR3: CASSPVPYEQYF. In DNA, the CDR3 is TGTGCCAGCAGCCCCGTCCCCTACGAGCAGTACTTC.

The chain is built from TRBV27 and TRBJ1-4; TRBD1 might be the D (6 bases). V lost 6 bases and J lost 3, with 20 bases in between. Looked up from germline, CDR1 is MNHEY and CDR2 is SMNVEV (reference sequence). The CDR3 totals 17 residues. CDR3 sequence: CASSRRTVVQANEKLFF. CDR3 coding DNA: TGTGCCAGCAGCCGGCGGACAGTGGTCCAGGCTAATGAAAAACTGTTTTTT.

There are a few counts of this clone. The chain joins TRBV28 to TRBJ2-1; D may be TRBD1 (7 bases). V was cut by 7 bases and J by 8 bases, with 15 bases left in between. Germline loops: CDR1 MDHEN, CDR2 SYDVKM. This CDR3 is 13 amino acids long. The CDR3: CASTRQGGHEQFF. In DNA, the CDR3 is TGTGCCAGCACCCGACAGGGAGGACATGAGCAGTTCTTC.

In this sample, this clone turned up once. The chain carries TRBV28 and TRBJ1-2, with 9 bases identical to TRBD1. V shed 5 bases and J 3 bases; nucleotides not matched to a gene: 4. Germline-derived CDR1 and CDR2 are MDHEN and SYDVKM. There are 14 residues in the CDR3. CDR3 protein: CASSARDRDYGYTF. As DNA, the CDR3 is TGTGCCAGCAGTGCCCGGGACAGGGACTATGGCTACACCTTC.

V gene TRBV9 combines with J gene TRBJ2-7; D might be TRBD1 (5 bases). The CDR3 runs to 14 residues. V was shortened by 1 base and J by 6 bases, with 14 bases between the two germline ends. The germline V gene encodes CDR1 SGDLS and CDR2 YYNGEE. Here the CDR3 DNA reads TGTGCCAGCAGCGTATTTCAGGGTTCGGGCGAGCAGTACTTC. Its translation: CASSVFQGSGEQYF.

This clone was observed a few times. The sample contains more than one DNA sequence encoding this CDR3. The chain joins TRBV15 to TRBJ1-2, with D tentatively TRBD1 (5 bases). The CDR3 runs 14 residues. Germline V gene sequence: CDR1 LNHNV, CDR2 YYDKDF (reference sequence). V dropped 1 base and J dropped 1 base, with 7 bases sitting between them. In DNA form, the CDR3 reads TGTGCCACCAGCAGAGCCCAGGGTAACTATGGCTACACCTTC. It encodes CATSRAQGNYGYTF.

This clone was seen only a few times. This chain uses TRBV2 with TRBJ2-2; 7 bases line up with TRBD2. Germline CDR1 reads SNHLY; CDR2 reads FYNNEI. V trimming: 11 bases; J trimming: 4 bases; junction bases outside the gene matches: 7. CDR3 length: 13 residues. As DNA, the CDR3 is TGTGCCGCAAAGGGAGGGAGCACCGGGGAGCTGTTTTTT. Amino acids: CAAKGGSTGELFF.

The chain combines TRBV19 with TRBJ1-5; perhaps TRBD1 as D (6 bases). V dropped 7 bases and J dropped 5 bases, with 18 bases sitting between them. The CDR3 sequence is 15 residues long. Germline values: CDR1 LNHDA, CDR2 SQIVND (reference sequence). For the CDR3, the DNA is TGTGCCAGTACCGGCACAGGGTTGGGCGATCAGCCCCAGCATTTT. Its translation: CASTGTGLGDQPQHF.

The chain has TRBV19 and TRBJ1-1; no clear D gene. Trimming took 5 bases from V and 0 from J, leaving 10 bases between them. Germline lookup yields CDR1 LNHDA and CDR2 SQIVND (reference sequence). The CDR3 totals 14 residues. CDR3 protein: CASSPTFMNTEAFF. The CDR3 DNA is TGTGCCAGTAGTCCGACATTCATGAACACTGAAGCTTTCTTT.

This chain connects TRBV5-1 to TRBJ2-1, with 7 bases that match TRBD1. Germline values: CDR1 SGHRS, CDR2 YFSETQ. V dropped 3 bases and J dropped 4; count of bases not matched to a gene: 7. The length of the CDR3 is 15 residues. The CDR3 loop reads CASSWGGTEYNEQFF. The DNA of the CDR3 is TGCGCCAGCAGCTGGGGTGGGACAGAATACAATGAGCAGTTCTTC.

The gene calls are TRBV6-2 or TRBV6-3 and TRBJ2-2, with D unresolved. CDR1 is MNHEY and CDR2 is SVGEGT in the germline V gene. V dropped 7 bases and J dropped 0 bases, with 9 bases sitting between them. The CDR3 totals 14 residues. The CDR3 protein is CASTPRANTGELFF. DNA of the CDR3: TGTGCCAGCACCCCCCGCGCGAACACCGGGGAGCTGTTTTTT.

V gene TRBV5-1 combines with J gene TRBJ1-6; 7 nucleotides align to TRBD1. Trimming at V came to 4 bases and at J to 9 bases, leaving 7 bases not matched to a gene. The CDR3 length is 14 residues. The germline V gene has CDR1 SGHRS and CDR2 YFSETQ. CDR3 sequence (DNA): TGCGCCAGCAGCGAGGGACAGCGGATTTCACCCCTCCACTTT. Translation gives CASSEGQRISPLHF.

The chain is built from TRBV7-2 and TRBJ2-7; possibly TRBD2 for D (7 bases). V lost 3 bases, J lost 2 bases, and 11 bases lay in between. The CDR3 consists of 14 residues. Germline CDR1 is SGHTA and CDR2 is FQGNSA. The CDR3: CASSFGEGAYEQYF. CDR3 in DNA: TGTGCCAGCAGCTTTGGGGAGGGGGCCTACGAGCAGTACTTC. Looking up the rest from reference TRBV7-2 and TRBJ2-7 gives the full variable domain: GAGVSQSPSNKVTEKGKDVELRCDPISGHTALYWYRQSLGQGLEFLIYFQGNSAPDKSGLPSDRFSAERTGGSVSTLTIQRTQQEDSAVYLCASSFGEGAYEQYFGPGTRLTVT.

This chain links TRBV10-3 with TRBJ2-1; 11 bases line up with TRBD2. This CDR3 comprises 14 residues. Trimming at V came to 10 bases and at J to 4 bases, leaving 6 bases not matched to a gene. The V gene's germline CDR1 is ENHRY and CDR2 SYGVKD. Written as DNA, the CDR3 is TGTGCCACATTGACTAGCGGGACTTACAATGAGCAGTTCTTC. Amino acid sequence: CATLTSGTYNEQFF.

This clone came up once. This chain joins TRBV9 and TRBJ2-5; 10 nucleotides match TRBD1. CDR1 and CDR2 (germline): SGDLS, YYNGEE. Trimming took 3 bases from V and 5 from J; bases not matched to a gene: 7. The CDR3 extends over 15 amino acids. The CDR3 loop is CASSGRDRGRETQYF. CDR3 sequence (DNA): TGTGCCAGCAGCGGAAGGGACAGGGGTAGGGAGACCCAGTACTTC. The full variable domain, completed using reference TRBV9 and TRBJ2-5, is DSGVTQTPKHLITATGQRVTLRCSPRSGDLSVYWYQQSLDQGLQFLIQYYNGEERAKGNILERFSAQQFPDLHSELNLSSLELGDSALYFCASSGRDRGRETQYFGPGTRLLVL.

V gene TRBV11-2 combines with J gene TRBJ2-1; no clear D. V shed 3 bases and J shed 8 bases, with 8 bases lying between them. In germline, CDR1 is SGHAT, CDR2 FQNNGV. The CDR3 sequence is 12 residues long. For the CDR3, the DNA is TGTGCCAGCAGCTTTTCTGGCCATGAGCAGTTCTTC. Translating it yields CASSFSGHEQFF.

This clone was counted between two and nine times. The V and J genes are TRBV18 and TRBJ2-5, with D possibly matching TRBD1 (7 bases). Germline V CDR1 and CDR2: KGHSH, LQKENI. Trimming pared 6 bases from V and 3 bases from J, leaving 14 bases between. There are 14 residues in the CDR3. The CDR3 protein is CASSRRGTEETQYF. The CDR3 DNA reads as TGTGCCAGCTCTAGGAGGGGGACAGAAGAGACCCAGTACTTC.

This clone has just one count. This chain joins TRBV9 and TRBJ1-1, with TRBD1 matching 9 bases. The CDR3 consists of 16 residues. Germline CDR1 and CDR2: SGDLS and YYNGEE. Losses at the gene ends were 0 bases for V and 3 bases for J; bases not matched to a gene: 6. CDR3 protein: CASSVEQGASDTEAFF. The CDR3 DNA is TGTGCCAGCAGCGTAGAACAGGGGGCCTCGGACACTGAAGCTTTCTTT. The full variable domain, its missing parts supplied by reference TRBV9 and TRBJ1-1, is DSGVTQTPKHLITATGQRVTLRCSPRSGDLSVYWYQQSLDQGLQFLIQYYNGEERAKGNILERFSAQQFPDLHSELNLSSLELGDSALYFCASSVEQGASDTEAFFGQGTRLTVV.

CDR3 in amino acids: CASSERGLPPLHF. The CDR3 DNA reads TGTGCCAGCAGTGAAAGGGGTTTGCCACCCCTCCACTTT. The chain joins TRBV6-1 to TRBJ1-6; D may be TRBD1 (5 bases). This CDR3 has 13 residues. Germline assignment: CDR1 MNHNS and CDR2 SASEGT. Between the trimmed V and J ends, which lost 2 bases and 11 bases, there was a span of 10 bases.

The V gene is TRBV15, the J gene TRBJ2-1, with D possibly being TRBD1 (5 bases). Germline V CDR1 and CDR2: LNHNV, YYDKDF (reference sequence). V was trimmed by 3 bases and J by 8 bases, leaving 11 bases between them. The CDR3 loop spans 13 amino acids. The CDR3: CATSSSTGYEQFF. Written as DNA, the CDR3 is TGTGCCACCAGCAGTTCCACAGGCTATGAGCAGTTCTTC.

The rearrangement uses TRBV5-4 and TRBJ2-7; TRBD1 matches 7 bases. The CDR3 contains 15 residues. Losses at the gene ends were 4 bases for V and 3 bases for J; bases not matched to a gene: 10. Germline loops: CDR1 SGHNT, CDR2 YYREEE (reference sequence). The CDR3 coding sequence is TGTGCCAGCAGCGGACCCGGGACAGACGTCTACGAGCAGTACTTC. Translated: CASSGPGTDVYEQYF.

The CDR3 DNA reads TGTGCCAGCAGCCTCGGACTAGCGGGAGGACAAGAGACCCAGTACTTC. The encoded protein is CASSLGLAGGQETQYF. This sequence joins TRBV3-1 (or the pseudogene TRBV3-2) and TRBJ2-5; 14 positions match TRBD2. The J segment lost 2 bases and the V segment lost 4 bases, leaving 3 bases of the junction unmatched. The CDR3 covers 16 residues. CDR1 and CDR2 from the germline V gene are LGHDT and YNNKEL (reference sequence).

In its sample, this clone was seen a few times. This rearrangement joins TRBV25-1 to TRBJ1-2, with D possibly matching TRBD1 (5 bases). This CDR3 has 13 residues. The germline V gene encodes CDR1 MGHDK and CDR2 SYGVNS. Trimming took off 0 bases at V and 8 bases at J, with 10 bases between the two ends. The DNA of the CDR3 is TGTGCCAGCAGTGAATACGGGGGGAGCGGCTACACCTTC. It is translated as CASSEYGGSGYTF.

The rearrangement uses TRBV7-9 and TRBJ1-1, with 10 bases identical to TRBD1. Germline values: CDR1 SEHNR, CDR2 FQNEAQ (reference sequence). The CDR3 extends over 14 amino acids. The junction had 5 bases not matched to a gene; V was cut back by 5 bases and J by 5 bases. CDR3 loop: CASSPGQGETEAFF. CDR3 nucleotide sequence: TGTGCCAGCAGCCCCGGACAGGGGGAAACTGAAGCTTTCTTT.